Included here is one T cell receptor (beta chain) sequence, with context. The data were obtained in a study of memory CD4+ T cells and cytomegalovirus serostatus. Produced via immunoSEQ multiplex PCR; TCRdb's table is partial and in-frame only. The table lists around 99,000 clones, about 80% of them singletons. Single viable CD3+CD4+CD8-CD45RO+ cells were sorted as the memory CD4+ T cells. Germline CDR1 SGHNT, CDR2 YENEEA. The CDR3 spans 13 residues. V gave up 0 bases and J gave up 7 bases, with 9 bases separating them. Sequenced: memory CD4+ T cells from blood. The sequence derives from an adult in good health and CMV-seropositive. V usage is TRBV11-3 and J usage is TRBJ2-5; D may be TRBD1 (5 bases). The CDR3, as DNA: TGTGCCAGCAGCTTAGAAGGCCAGGGGACCCAGTACTTC. Encoded protein: CASSLEGQGTQYF.